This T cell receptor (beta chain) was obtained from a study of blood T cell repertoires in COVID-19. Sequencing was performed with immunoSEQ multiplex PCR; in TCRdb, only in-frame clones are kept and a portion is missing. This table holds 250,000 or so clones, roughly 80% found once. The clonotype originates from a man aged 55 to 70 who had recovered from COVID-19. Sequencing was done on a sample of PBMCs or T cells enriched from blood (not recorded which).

The CDR3 DNA reads TGCGCCGCAAGGGATCGCTCGAGGGTCCCAGATACGCAGTATTTT. Translated: CAARDRSRVPDTQYF. The V gene is TRBV10-2, the J gene TRBJ2-3; D perhaps matches TRBD2 (5 bases). The germline V gene encodes CDR1 WSHSY and CDR2 SAAADI. The germline V and J ends were trimmed by 11 bases and 4 bases, with 22 bases remaining between them. This CDR3 spans 15 amino acids.